There are many counts of the clone carrying this TCR beta chain. The antigen is undetermined. This record comes from a study of read filtering for tumor transcriptome and immune sequencing. Whole-study context: Patients were around 17 male and around 13 female, mean age approximately 60 years, range about 47 to 85. R-ISS stage counts were about eight for I, roughly 16 for II, six or seven for III. Regarding the study as a whole: IR-seq captured clonotypes deeper and more reliably than RNA-seq. This fraction held mixed bone marrow immune cells after CD138-negative sorting.

Molecular barcoded adaptors covering alpha/delta and beta/gamma chains were used on approximately 400 ng RNA. TCRdb ran MiXCR on the reads and lists one entry per CDR3 protein. This table holds 100,000 to 150,000 distinct CDR3 sequences, approximately 12% found once. Looked up from germline, CDR1 is SEHNR and CDR2 is FQNEAQ (reference sequence). The CDR3 extends over 13 amino acids. V was pared by 5 bases and J by 6 bases, with 5 bases of the junction left unmatched. The receptor was isolated from a donor at least 40 years old with multiple myeloma. The rearrangement uses TRBV7-9 and TRBJ1-1; 8 nucleotides line up with TRBD1. The specimen was a population of CD138-negative cells sorted from bone marrow. The CDR3 sequence: CASSRTGPSEAFF. The DNA for the CDR3 is TGTGCCAGCAGCCGGACAGGGCCTTCTGAAGCTTTCTTT.